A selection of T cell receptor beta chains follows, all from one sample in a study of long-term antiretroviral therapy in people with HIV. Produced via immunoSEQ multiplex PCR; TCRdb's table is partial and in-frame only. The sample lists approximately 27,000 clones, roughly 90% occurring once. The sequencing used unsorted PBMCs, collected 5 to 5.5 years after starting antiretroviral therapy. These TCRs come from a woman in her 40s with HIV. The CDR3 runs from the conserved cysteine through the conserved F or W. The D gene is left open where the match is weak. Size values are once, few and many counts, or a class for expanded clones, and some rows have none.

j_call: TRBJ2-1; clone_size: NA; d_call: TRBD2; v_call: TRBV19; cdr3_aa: CASSIGLANEQFF; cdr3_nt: TGTGCCAGTAGTATCGGACTAGCGAATGAGCAGTTCTTC
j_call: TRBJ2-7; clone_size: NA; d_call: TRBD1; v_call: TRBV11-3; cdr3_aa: CASSPRTGPYEQYF; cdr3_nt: TGTGCCAGCAGCCCCCGGACAGGGCCCTACGAGCAGTACTTC
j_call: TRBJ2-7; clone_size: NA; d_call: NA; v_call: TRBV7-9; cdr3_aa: CASSLGPDYEQYF; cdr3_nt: TGTGCCAGCAGCTTAGGACCCGACTACGAGCAGTACTTC
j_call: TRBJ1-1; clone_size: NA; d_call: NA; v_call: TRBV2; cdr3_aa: CASRRDMNTEAFF; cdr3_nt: TGTGCCAGCAGACGGGACATGAACACTGAAGCTTTCTTT
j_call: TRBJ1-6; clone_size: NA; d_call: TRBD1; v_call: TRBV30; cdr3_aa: CAWSLAGQGFSPLHF; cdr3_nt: TGTGCCTGGAGCCTGGCGGGACAGGGCTTTTCACCCCTCCACTTT
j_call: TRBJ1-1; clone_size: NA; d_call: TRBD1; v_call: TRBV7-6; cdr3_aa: CASSPQDRGSEAFF; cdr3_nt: TGTGCCAGCAGCCCGCAAGACAGGGGATCTGAAGCTTTCTTT
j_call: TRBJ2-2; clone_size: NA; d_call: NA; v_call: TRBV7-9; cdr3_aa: CASSRGPGELFF; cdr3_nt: TGTGCCAGCAGCCGCGGACCGGGGGAGCTGTTTTTT
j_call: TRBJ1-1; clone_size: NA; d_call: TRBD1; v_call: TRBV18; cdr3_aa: CASSPGQGAFRGNTEAFF; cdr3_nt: TGTGCCAGCTCGCCCGGACAGGGGGCATTTCGGGGGAACACTGAAGCTTTCTTT
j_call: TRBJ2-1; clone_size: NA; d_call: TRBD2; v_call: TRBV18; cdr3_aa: CASSPASGRAGNEQFF; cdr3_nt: TGTGCCAGCTCACCTGCTAGCGGGAGGGCCGGCAATGAGCAGTTCTTC
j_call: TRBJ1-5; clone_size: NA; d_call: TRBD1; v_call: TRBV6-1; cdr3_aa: CASSVGQVGNQPQHF; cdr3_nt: TGTGCCAGCAGTGTCGGACAGGTAGGCAATCAGCCCCAGCATTTT
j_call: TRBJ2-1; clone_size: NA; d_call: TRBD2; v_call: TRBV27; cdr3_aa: CASSLRLGLAVEQFF; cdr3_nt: TGTGCCAGCAGTTTACGACTCGGGCTAGCGGTTGAGCAGTTCTTC
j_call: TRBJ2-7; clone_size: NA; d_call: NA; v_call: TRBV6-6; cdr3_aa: CASSYSQGSEQYF; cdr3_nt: TGTGCCAGCAGTTACTCTCAGGGATCCGAGCAGTACTTC
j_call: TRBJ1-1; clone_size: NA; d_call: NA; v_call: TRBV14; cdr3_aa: CASTYTGSTEAFF; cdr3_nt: TGTGCCAGCACCTATACAGGGAGCACTGAAGCTTTCTTT
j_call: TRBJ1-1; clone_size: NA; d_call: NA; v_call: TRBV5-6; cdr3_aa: CASSLVRGLNTEAFF; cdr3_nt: TGTGCCAGCAGCTTGGTCAGGGGATTGAACACTGAAGCTTTCTTT
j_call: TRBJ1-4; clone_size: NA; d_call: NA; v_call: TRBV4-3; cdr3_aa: CASSQNGGQGHSELFF; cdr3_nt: TGCGCCAGCAGCCAGAACGGGGGGCAGGGGCATTCGGAACTGTTTTTT
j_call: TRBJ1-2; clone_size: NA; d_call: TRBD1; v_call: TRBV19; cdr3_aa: CASSIRTGVRLGYTF; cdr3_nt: TGTGCCAGTAGTATCCGGACAGGGGTGAGACTGGGCTACACCTTC
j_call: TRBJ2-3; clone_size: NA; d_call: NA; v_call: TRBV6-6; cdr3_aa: CATPPEAVSTDTQYF; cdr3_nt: TGTGCCACCCCGCCAGAAGCAGTAAGCACAGATACGCAGTATTTT
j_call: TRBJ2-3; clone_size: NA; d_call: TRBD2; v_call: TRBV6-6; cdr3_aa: CAAGGRGYTDTQYF; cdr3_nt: TGTGCGGCGGGGGGCAGGGGATACACAGATACGCAGTATTTT
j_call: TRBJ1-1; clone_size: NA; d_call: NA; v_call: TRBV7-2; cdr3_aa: CASSLLGGAFF; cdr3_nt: TGTGCCAGCAGCCTGTTGGGTGGAGCTTTCTTT
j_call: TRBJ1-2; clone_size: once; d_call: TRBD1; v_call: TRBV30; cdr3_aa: CAWNLRDRGYGYTF; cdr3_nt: TGTGCCTGGAACCTCCGGGACAGGGGCTATGGCTACACCTTC
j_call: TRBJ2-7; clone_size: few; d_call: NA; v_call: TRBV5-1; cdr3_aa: CASKVGDGIYEQYF; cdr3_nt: TGCGCCAGCAAAGTGGGTGATGGGATATACGAGCAGTACTTC
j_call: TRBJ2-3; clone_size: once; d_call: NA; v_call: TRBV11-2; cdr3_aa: CASSLGLLAATNTDTQYF; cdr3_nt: TGTGCCAGCAGCTTAGGTCTACTAGCCGCCACTAACACAGATACGCAGTATTTT
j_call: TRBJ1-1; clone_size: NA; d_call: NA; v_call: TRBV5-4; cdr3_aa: CASSPDLGLNTEAFF; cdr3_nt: TGTGCCAGCAGCCCGGACCTTGGACTGAACACTGAAGCTTTCTTT
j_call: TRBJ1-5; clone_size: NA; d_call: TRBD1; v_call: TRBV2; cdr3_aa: CASRGQGSQPQHF; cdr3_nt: TGTGCCAGCAGAGGACAGGGGAGTCAGCCCCAGCATTTT
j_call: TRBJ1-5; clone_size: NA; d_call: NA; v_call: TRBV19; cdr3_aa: CASSIGISNQPQHF; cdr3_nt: TGTGCCAGTAGTATAGGCATTAGCAATCAGCCCCAGCATTTT
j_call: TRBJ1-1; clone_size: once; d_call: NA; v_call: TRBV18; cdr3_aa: CASSPLEQNTEAFF; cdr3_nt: TGTGCCAGCTCACCACTAGAACAGAACACTGAAGCTTTCTTT
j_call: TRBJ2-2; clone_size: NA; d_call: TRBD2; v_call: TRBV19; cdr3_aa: CASIDSGRAGGELFF; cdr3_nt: TGTGCCAGTATCGATAGCGGGAGGGCCGGCGGGGAGCTGTTTTTT
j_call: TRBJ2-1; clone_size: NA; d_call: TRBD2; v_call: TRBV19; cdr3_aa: CASSIAGGGLSSYNEQFF; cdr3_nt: TGTGCCAGTAGTATAGCCGGGGGGGGTCTTAGCTCCTACAATGAGCAGTTCTTC
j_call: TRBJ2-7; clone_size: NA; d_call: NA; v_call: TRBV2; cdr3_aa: CASSFSSYEQYF; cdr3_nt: TGTGCCAGCAGTTTCTCCTCCTACGAGCAGTACTTC
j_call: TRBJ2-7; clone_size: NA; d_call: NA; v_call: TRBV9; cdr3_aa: CASSVASYEQYF; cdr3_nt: TGTGCCAGCAGCGTAGCATCCTACGAGCAGTACTTC
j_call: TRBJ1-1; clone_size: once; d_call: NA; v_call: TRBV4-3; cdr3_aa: CASSQDTGEGTEAFF; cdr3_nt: TGCGCCAGCAGCCAAGATACGGGGGAGGGCACTGAAGCTTTCTTT
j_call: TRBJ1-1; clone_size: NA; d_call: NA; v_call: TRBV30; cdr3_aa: CAWSVNTEAFF; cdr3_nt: TGTGCCTGGAGTGTAAACACTGAAGCTTTCTTT
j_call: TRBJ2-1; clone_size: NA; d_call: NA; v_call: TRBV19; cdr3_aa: CASSIDRNSEVSYNEQFF; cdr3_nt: TGTGCCAGTAGTATAGATCGAAATAGCGAGGTCTCCTACAATGAGCAGTTCTTC
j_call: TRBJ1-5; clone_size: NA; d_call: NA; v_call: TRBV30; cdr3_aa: CAWRGERNQPQHF; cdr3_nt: TGTGCCTGGAGGGGGGAACGCAATCAGCCCCAGCATTTT
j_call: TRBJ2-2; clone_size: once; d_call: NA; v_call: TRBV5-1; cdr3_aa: CASSLTGPGTGELFF; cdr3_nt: TGCGCCAGCAGCTTAACGGGGCCTGGCACCGGGGAGCTGTTTTTT
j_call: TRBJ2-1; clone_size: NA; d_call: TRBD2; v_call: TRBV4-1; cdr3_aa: CASSQLDRPGTRTIEQFF; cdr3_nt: TGCGCCAGCAGCCAACTCGACAGACCCGGGACTAGGACGATTGAGCAGTTCTTC
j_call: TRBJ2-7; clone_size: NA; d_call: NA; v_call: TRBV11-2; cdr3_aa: CASSLSRGTLSYEQYF; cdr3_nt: TGTGCCAGCAGCCTCTCACGTGGAACCCTCTCCTACGAGCAGTACTTC
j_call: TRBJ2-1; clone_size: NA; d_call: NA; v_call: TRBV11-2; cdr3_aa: CASSMTDNEQFF; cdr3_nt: TGTGCCAGCAGCATGACAGACAATGAGCAGTTCTTC
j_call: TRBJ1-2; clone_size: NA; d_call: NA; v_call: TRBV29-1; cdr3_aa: CSVVGAYGYTF; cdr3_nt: TGCAGCGTTGTTGGAGCCTATGGCTACACCTTC
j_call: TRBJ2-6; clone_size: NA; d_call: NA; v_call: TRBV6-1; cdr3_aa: CASSEWGPGANVLTF; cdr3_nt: TGTGCCAGCAGTGAATGGGGTCCTGGGGCCAACGTCCTGACTTTC
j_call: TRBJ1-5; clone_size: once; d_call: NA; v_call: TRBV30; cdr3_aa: CAWSPQGNQPQHF; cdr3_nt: TGTGCCTGGAGCCCTCAGGGAAATCAGCCCCAGCATTTT
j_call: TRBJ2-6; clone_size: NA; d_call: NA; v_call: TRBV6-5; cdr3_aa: CASSGHWTGANVLTF; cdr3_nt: TGTGCCAGCAGCGGACATTGGACTGGGGCCAACGTCCTGACTTTC
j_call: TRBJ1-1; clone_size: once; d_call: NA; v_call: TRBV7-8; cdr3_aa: CASTHGEWDTEAFF; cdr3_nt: TGTGCCAGTACACACGGGGAATGGGACACTGAAGCTTTCTTT
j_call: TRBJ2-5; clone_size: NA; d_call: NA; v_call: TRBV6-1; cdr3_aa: CASRDTQGLETQYF; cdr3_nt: TGTGCCAGCAGGGATACACAGGGTTTGGAGACCCAGTACTTC
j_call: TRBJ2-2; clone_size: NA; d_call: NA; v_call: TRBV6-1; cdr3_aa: CASSVPGQRYTGELFF; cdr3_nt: TGTGCCAGCAGTGTCCCCGGGCAGAGGTACACCGGGGAGCTGTTTTTT
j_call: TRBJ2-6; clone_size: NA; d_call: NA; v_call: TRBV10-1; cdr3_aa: CASSDRWGPGANVLTF; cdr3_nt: TGCGCCAGCAGTGATCGATGGGGTCCTGGGGCCAACGTCCTGACTTTC
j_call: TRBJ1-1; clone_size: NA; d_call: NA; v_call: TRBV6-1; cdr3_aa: CASPGTRGVNTEAFF; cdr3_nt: TGTGCCAGCCCTGGAACAAGAGGGGTAAACACTGAAGCTTTCTTT
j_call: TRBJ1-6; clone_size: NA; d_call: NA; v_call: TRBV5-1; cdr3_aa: CASSLGGKGSPLHF; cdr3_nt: TGCGCCAGCAGCTTGGGGGGAAAGGGGTCACCCCTCCACTTT
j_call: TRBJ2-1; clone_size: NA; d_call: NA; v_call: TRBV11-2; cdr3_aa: CASSGGLRADNEQFF; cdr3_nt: TGTGCCAGCAGCGGGGGCCTCCGTGCGGACAATGAGCAGTTCTTC
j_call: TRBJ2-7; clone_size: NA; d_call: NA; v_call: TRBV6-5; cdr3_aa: CASSRPGDYEQYF; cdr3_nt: TGTGCCAGCAGCCGACCGGGGGACTACGAGCAGTACTTC
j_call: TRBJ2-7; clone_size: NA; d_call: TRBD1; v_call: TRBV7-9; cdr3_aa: CASSLTGFSYEQYF; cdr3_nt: TGTGCCAGCAGCCTGACAGGGTTCTCCTACGAGCAGTACTTC
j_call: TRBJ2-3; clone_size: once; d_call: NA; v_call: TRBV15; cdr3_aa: CATSRGLLGGPDTQYF; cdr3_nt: TGTGCCACCAGCAGAGGACTTCTGGGGGGCCCAGATACGCAGTATTTT